The present T cell receptor beta chain was sequenced within a study of identical twins. Whole-study results and caveats: There were fewer insertions in abundant cord blood beta clonotypes, but memory repertoires showed no such pattern. Sequences that were beta out-of-frame showed weaker excess twin sharing.

TCRdb called the 5' RACE reads again in MiXCR, with one record for every CDR3 protein. This sample has approximately 1.8 million distinct CDR3 sequences; around 33% occur once, and the top ten carry 0.25% to 0.3%. The CDR3 loop spans 14 amino acids. V was pared by 4 bases and J by 4 bases, with 12 bases between. CDR1 is SGHAT, CDR2 FQDESV, per germline (reference sequence). For this clonotype: Its target is unknown.

V is TRBV11-1 and J is TRBJ2-3; D might be TRBD2 (5 bases). The clonotype comes from a newborn girl in good health. Sequencing was performed on cord blood. CDR3 bases: TGTGCCAGCAGCTATAGCGCGGTTGCAGATACGCAGTATTTT. This gives the protein CASSYSAVADTQYF.